This TCR beta chain was recovered during a study of CD4 and CD8 cells across lung adenocarcinoma regions. Samples came from patients with localized non-small cell lung adenocarcinoma. This clonotype was found a few times. Germline assignment: CDR1 SGHVS and CDR2 FNYEAQ. This CDR3 spans 15 amino acids. Via MiXCR, TCRdb re-called the PCR reads, giving one row per CDR3 protein. The table records 3,600 or so distinct CDR3 sequences, roughly 64% of them present only once. This chain connects TRBV7-6 to TRBJ2-5, with 13 bases that match TRBD2. The end of the DNA aligns better with TRBJ2-7, so the J call may be wrong. This clonotype was sampled from a female donor with lung adenocarcinoma. The CD4 and CD8 labels of this study may be unreliable. Sequencing was performed on CD8+ T cells from the margin of a lung tumor. CDR3 loop: CASSFTSGRDGEQYF. The CDR3 region has the DNA TGTGCCAGCAGCTTTACTAGCGGGAGGGATGGCGAGCAGTACTTC.